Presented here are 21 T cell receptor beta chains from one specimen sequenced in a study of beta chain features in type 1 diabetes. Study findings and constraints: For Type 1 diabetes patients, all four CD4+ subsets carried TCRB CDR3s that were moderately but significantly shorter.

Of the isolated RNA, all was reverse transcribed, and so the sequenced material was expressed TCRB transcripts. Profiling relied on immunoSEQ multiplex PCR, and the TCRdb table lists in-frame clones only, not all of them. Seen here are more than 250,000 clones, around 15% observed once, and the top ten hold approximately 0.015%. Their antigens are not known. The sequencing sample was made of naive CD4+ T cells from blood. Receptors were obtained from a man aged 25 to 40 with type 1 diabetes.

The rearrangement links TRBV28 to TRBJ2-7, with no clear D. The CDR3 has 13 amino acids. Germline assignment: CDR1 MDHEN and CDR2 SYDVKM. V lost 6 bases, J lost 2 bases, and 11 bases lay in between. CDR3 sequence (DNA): TGTGCCAGCAGCCCGCCAAGCACCTACGAGCAGTACTTC. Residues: CASSPPSTYEQYF. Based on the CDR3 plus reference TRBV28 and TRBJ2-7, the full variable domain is DVKVTQSSRYLVKRTGEKVFLECVQDMDHENMFWYRQDPGLGLRLIYFSYDVKMKEKGDIPEGYSVSREKKERFSLILESASTNQTSMYLCASSPPSTYEQYFGPGTRLTVT.

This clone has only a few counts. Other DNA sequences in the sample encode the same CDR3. The CDR3 spells CASSVSGTSYNEQFF. CDR3 in DNA: TGTGCCAGCAGCGTTAGCGGAACCTCCTACAATGAGCAGTTCTTC. The genes are TRBV9 and TRBJ2-1, with a possible D match to TRBD2 (6 bases). The CDR3 loop spans 15 amino acids. Deletions cut 2 bases from V and 0 bases from J, with 9 bases between. Germline CDR1 and CDR2: SGDLS and YYNGEE. Variable domain in full (rest from reference TRBV9 and TRBJ2-1): DSGVTQTPKHLITATGQRVTLRCSPRSGDLSVYWYQQSLDQGLQFLIQYYNGEERAKGNILERFSAQQFPDLHSELNLSSLELGDSALYFCASSVSGTSYNEQFFGPGTRLTVL.

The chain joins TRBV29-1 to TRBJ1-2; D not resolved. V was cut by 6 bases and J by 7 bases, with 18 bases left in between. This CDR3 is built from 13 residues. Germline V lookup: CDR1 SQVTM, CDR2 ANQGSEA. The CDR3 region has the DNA TGCAGCGTCGAGAGGGTCGAGGGTCTTGGCTACACCTTC. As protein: CSVERVEGLGYTF.

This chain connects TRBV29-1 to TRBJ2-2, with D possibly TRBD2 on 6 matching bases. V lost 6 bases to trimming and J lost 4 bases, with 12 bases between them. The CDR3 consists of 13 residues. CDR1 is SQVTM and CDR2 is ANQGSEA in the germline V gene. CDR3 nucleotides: TGCAGCGTGCTTGGGACTTTCACCGGGGAGCTGTTTTTT. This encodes CSVLGTFTGELFF.

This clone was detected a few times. CDR3 sequence reads: CASSQVATSGYEQYF. Here the CDR3 DNA reads TGCGCCAGCAGCCAAGTCGCGACTAGCGGCTACGAGCAGTACTTC. The V gene is TRBV4-3, the J gene TRBJ2-7, with TRBD2 identical over 9 bases. Trimming at V came to 1 base and at J to 3 bases, leaving 4 bases not matched to a gene. This CDR3 contains 15 residues. Germline CDR1 and CDR2: LGHNA and YSLEER.

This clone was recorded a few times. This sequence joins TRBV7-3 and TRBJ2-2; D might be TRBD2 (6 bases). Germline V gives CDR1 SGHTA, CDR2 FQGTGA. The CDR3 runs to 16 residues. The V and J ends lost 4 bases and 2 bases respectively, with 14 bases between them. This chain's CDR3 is CASSSQAGPNTGELFF. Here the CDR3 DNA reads TGTGCCAGCAGCTCCCAAGCGGGCCCCAACACCGGGGAGCTGTTTTTT.

CDR3 DNA: TGTGCCAGCTCACCGACTTATTTT. Translated: CASSPTYF. This chain connects TRBV18 to TRBJ2-3, with unresolved D. The V and J ends lost 3 bases and 15 bases respectively, with 4 bases between them. CDR3 length: 8 residues. Germline assignment: CDR1 KGHSH and CDR2 LQKENI.

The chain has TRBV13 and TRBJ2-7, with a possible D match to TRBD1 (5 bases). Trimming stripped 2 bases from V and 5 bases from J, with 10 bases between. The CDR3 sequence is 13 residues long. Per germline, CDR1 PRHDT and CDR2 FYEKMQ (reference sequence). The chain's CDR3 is CASSLKGIHEQYF. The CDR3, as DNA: TGTGCCAGCAGCTTAAAGGGGATCCACGAGCAGTACTTC.

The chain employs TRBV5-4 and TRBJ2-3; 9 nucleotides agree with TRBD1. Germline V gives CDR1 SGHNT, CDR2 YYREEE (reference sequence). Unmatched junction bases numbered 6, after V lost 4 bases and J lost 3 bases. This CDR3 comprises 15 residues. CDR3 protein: CASSPPGTGTDTQYF. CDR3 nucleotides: TGTGCCAGCAGCCCACCTGGGACAGGGACAGATACGCAGTATTTT.

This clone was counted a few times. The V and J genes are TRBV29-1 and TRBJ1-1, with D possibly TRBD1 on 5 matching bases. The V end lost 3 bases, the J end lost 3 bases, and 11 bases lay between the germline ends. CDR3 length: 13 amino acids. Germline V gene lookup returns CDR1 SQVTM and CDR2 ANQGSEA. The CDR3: CSVDGGGYTEAFF. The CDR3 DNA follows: TGCAGCGTTGATGGGGGGGGGTACACTGAAGCTTTCTTT.

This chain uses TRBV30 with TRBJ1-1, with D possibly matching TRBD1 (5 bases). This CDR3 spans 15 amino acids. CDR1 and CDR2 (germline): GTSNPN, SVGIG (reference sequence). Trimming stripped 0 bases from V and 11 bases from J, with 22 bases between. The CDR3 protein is CAWSVGVTGASAAFF. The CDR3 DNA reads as TGTGCCTGGAGTGTAGGGGTGACCGGAGCTTCCGCGGCTTTCTTT.

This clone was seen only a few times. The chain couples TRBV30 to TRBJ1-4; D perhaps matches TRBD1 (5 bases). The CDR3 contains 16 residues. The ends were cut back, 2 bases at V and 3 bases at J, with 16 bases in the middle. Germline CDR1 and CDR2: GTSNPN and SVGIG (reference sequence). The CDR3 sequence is CAWSNRVRGSNEKLFF. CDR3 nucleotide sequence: TGTGCCTGGAGTAATCGCGTGCGGGGGTCTAATGAAAAACTGTTTTTT. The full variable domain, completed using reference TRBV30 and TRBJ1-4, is SQTIHQWPATLVQPVGSPLSLECTVEGTSNPNLYWYRQAAGRGLQLLFYSVGIGQISSEVPQNLSASRPQDRQFILSSKKLLLSDSGFYLCAWSNRVRGSNEKLFFGSGTQLSVL.

The CDR3 loop reads CASSREGSGANVLTF. The CDR3 bases are TGTGCCAGTAGTAGGGAGGGGTCTGGGGCCAACGTCCTGACTTTC. The chain couples TRBV19 to TRBJ2-6, with 7 nucleotides matching TRBD2. The junction had 1 base not matched to a gene; V was cut back by 4 bases and J by 1 base. Germline-derived CDR1 and CDR2 are LNHDA and SQIVND (reference sequence). CDR3 length: 15 amino acids.

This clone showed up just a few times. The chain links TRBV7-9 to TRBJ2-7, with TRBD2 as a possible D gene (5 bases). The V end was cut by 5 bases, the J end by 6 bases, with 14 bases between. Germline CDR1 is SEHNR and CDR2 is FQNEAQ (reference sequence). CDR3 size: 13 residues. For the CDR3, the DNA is TGTGCCAGCAGCGCCTCCGGTGAGGGCGAGCAGTACTTC. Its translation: CASSASGEGEQYF.

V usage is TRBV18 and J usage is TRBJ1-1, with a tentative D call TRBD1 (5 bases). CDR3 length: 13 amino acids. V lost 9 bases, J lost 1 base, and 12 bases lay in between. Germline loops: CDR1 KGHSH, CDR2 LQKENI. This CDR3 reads CASSTDRNTEAFF. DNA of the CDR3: TGTGCCAGTTCTACCGACAGGAACACTGAAGCTTTCTTT.

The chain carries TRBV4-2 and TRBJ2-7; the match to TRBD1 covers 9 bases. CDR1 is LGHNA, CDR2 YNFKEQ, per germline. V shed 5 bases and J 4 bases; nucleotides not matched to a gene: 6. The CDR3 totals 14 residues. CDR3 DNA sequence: TGTGCCAGCAGCGGCGGGACAGGGTTTTACGAGCAGTACTTC. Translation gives CASSGGTGFYEQYF.

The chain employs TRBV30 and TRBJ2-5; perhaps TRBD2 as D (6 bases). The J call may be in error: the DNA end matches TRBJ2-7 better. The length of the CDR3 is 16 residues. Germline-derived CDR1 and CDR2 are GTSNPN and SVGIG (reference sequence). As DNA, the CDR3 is TGTGCCTGGAGTGTATACCCGACTAGAGATTCTTACGAGCAGTACTTC. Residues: CAWSVYPTRDSYEQYF.

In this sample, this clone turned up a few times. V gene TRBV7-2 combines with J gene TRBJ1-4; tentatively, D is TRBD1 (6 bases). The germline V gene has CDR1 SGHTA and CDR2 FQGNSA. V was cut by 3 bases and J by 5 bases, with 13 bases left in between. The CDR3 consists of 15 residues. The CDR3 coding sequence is TGTGCCAGCAGCTTTCAGTCGGGACAAAATGAAAAACTGTTTTTT. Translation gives CASSFQSGQNEKLFF.

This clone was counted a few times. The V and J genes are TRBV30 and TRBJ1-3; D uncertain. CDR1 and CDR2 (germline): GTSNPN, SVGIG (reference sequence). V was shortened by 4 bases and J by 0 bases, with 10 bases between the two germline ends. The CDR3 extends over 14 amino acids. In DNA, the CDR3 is TGTGCCTGGACACGGGTCACCTCTGGAAACACCATATATTTT. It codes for CAWTRVTSGNTIYF. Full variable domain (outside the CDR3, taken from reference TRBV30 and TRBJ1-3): SQTIHQWPATLVQPVGSPLSLECTVEGTSNPNLYWYRQAAGRGLQLLFYSVGIGQISSEVPQNLSASRPQDRQFILSSKKLLLSDSGFYLCAWTRVTSGNTIYFGEGSWLTVV.

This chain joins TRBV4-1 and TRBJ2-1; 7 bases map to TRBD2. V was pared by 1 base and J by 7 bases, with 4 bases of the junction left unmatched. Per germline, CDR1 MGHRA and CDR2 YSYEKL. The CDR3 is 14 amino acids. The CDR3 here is CASSQAGGRNEQFF. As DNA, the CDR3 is TGCGCCAGCAGCCAAGCGGGAGGTAGGAATGAGCAGTTCTTC.

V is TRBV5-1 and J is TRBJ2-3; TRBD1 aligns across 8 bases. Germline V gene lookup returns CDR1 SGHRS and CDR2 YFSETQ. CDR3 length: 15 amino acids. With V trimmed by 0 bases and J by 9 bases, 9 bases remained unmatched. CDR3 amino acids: CASSLAAGGKDTQYF. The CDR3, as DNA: TGCGCCAGCAGCTTGGCGGCAGGGGGCAAAGACACGCAGTATTTT.